The 20 T cell receptor beta chains presented below share a single source sample, sequenced in a study of blood T cell repertoires in COVID-19. The table came from immunoSEQ multiplex PCR; TCRdb's copy has only in-frame clones and leaves some out. The data show about 520,000 clones, approximately 83% seen once. The sequenced sample was peripheral blood. These receptors were obtained from a human donor in a cohort sampled during active COVID-19.

The chain recombines TRBV24-1 with TRBJ1-2, with D tentatively TRBD1 (6 bases). V lost 3 bases and J lost 6, with 16 bases in between. Germline loops: CDR1 KGHDR, CDR2 SFDVKD. The CDR3 has 15 residues. The CDR3 DNA reads TGTGCCACCAGTGATATCCAGGCGGGGGCGGATGGCTACACCTTC. It codes for CATSDIQAGADGYTF.

The chain is built from TRBV19 and TRBJ1-4; D remains unclear. CDR1 LNHDA and CDR2 SQIVND come from the germline V gene (reference sequence). This CDR3 spans 16 amino acids. V dropped 7 bases and J dropped 0 bases, with 15 bases sitting between them. The CDR3 loop reads CASIKVWSATNEKLFF. Here the CDR3 DNA reads TGTGCCAGTATAAAGGTTTGGAGTGCAACTAATGAAAAACTGTTTTTT. The variable domain in full, completed from reference TRBV19 and TRBJ1-4, reads DGGITQSPKYLFRKEGQNVTLSCEQNLNHDAMYWYRQDPGQGLRLIYYSQIVNDFQKGDIAEGYSVSREKKESFPLTVTSAQKNPTAFYLCASIKVWSATNEKLFFGSGTQLSVL.

The table lists this clone with many counts. The chain employs TRBV29-1 and TRBJ1-2; 8 nucleotides match TRBD1. The CDR3 extends over 13 amino acids. CDR1 is SQVTM and CDR2 is ANQGSEA in the germline V gene. The junction had 5 bases not matched to a gene; V was cut back by 7 bases and J by 1 base. The CDR3: CSGTGLSNYGYTF. For the CDR3, the DNA is TGCAGCGGGACAGGGTTAAGTAACTATGGCTACACCTTC.

The chain couples TRBV19 to TRBJ1-2; D is undetermined. Germline V CDR1 and CDR2: LNHDA, SQIVND (reference sequence). V lost 0 bases, J lost 5 bases, and 10 bases lay in between. The CDR3 runs 14 residues. The CDR3 region is CASSIDRGSYGYTF. The CDR3 region has the DNA TGTGCCAGTAGTATAGATCGGGGATCATATGGCTACACCTTC.

This clone was observed a single time. The V gene is TRBV30, the J gene TRBJ1-1; 7 nucleotides align to TRBD1. Trimming at V came to 5 bases and at J to 4 bases, leaving 7 bases not matched to a gene. Germline V gene lookup returns CDR1 GTSNPN and CDR2 SVGIG (reference sequence). This CDR3 region has 13 residues. The CDR3 nucleotides read TGTGCCTGGGTCAGGGGGAAGGTCACTGAAGCTTTCTTT. Protein: CAWVRGKVTEAFF.

The chain carries TRBV29-1 and TRBJ2-5; the match to TRBD1 covers 8 bases. The trim removed 4 bases at V and 0 bases at J, leaving 13 bases unmatched. The CDR3 is 17 residues long. Germline assignment: CDR1 SQVTM and CDR2 ANQGSEA. The CDR3 nucleotides are TGCAGCGTTGGGTCCCGGACAGGGATCCTTTACCAAGAGACCCAGTACTTC. Amino acids: CSVGSRTGILYQETQYF.

The genes are TRBV5-5 and TRBJ2-1; 13 positions agree with TRBD2. V lost 4 bases to trimming and J lost 7 bases; unmatched junction nucleotides: 17. The CDR3 contains 19 residues. Germline V gene sequence: CDR1 SGHKS, CDR2 YYEKEE (reference sequence). The CDR3 DNA follows: TGTGCCAGCAGCAGGTCACTAGCGGGAGGGCCTGCTGTTGGGAATGAGCAGTTCTTC. Protein product: CASSRSLAGGPAVGNEQFF.

The J gene is TRBJ2-7, the V gene TRBV9; D not certain. Trimming shortened V by 4 bases and J by 0 bases, and 5 bases separated the two germline ends. Germline V gene data show CDR1 as SGDLS and CDR2 as YYNGEE. CDR3 length: 12 amino acids. CDR3 nucleotides: TGTGCCAGCAGCCGTAGCTCCTACGAGCAGTACTTC. This gives the protein CASSRSSYEQYF.

The chain couples TRBV29-1 to TRBJ2-1; 8 positions match TRBD2. V was pared by 1 base and J by 3 bases, with 17 bases of the junction left unmatched. Germline V gene sequence: CDR1 SQVTM, CDR2 ANQGSEA. CDR3 size: 19 residues. CDR3 sequence (DNA): TGCAGCGTTGAAGTCCCCCTCCGGGGGGGACAACTTTTCTACAATGAGCAGTTCTTC. Protein product: CSVEVPLRGGQLFYNEQFF.

V and J are TRBV7-9 and TRBJ1-2; D gene unclear. V gave up 5 bases and J gave up 8 bases, with 18 bases separating them. This CDR3 is 14 amino acids long. The germline gives CDR1 SEHNR, CDR2 FQNEAQ (reference sequence). The CDR3 spells CASSLRRVGGGYTF. The CDR3 region has the DNA TGTGCCAGCAGCCTCCGCCGGGTGGGCGGGGGCTACACCTTC.

The rearrangement uses TRBV7-9 and TRBJ1-1; 12 bases agree with TRBD1. Germline V gene lookup returns CDR1 SEHNR and CDR2 FQNEAQ (reference sequence). The CDR3 loop spans 14 amino acids. The junction had 4 bases not matched to a gene; V was cut back by 0 bases and J by 11 bases. The CDR3 loop reads CASSLAGQGAIAFF. The CDR3, as DNA: TGTGCCAGCAGCTTAGCGGGACAGGGGGCTATTGCTTTCTTT.

J is TRBJ2-1 and V is TRBV30; D might be TRBD2 (5 bases). Per the germline V gene, CDR1 is GTSNPN and CDR2 is SVGIG (reference sequence). With 2 bases removed from V and 8 bases from J, the gap between germline ends came to 10 bases. The CDR3 totals 12 residues. CDR3 residues: CAWSQDSDEQFF. The CDR3 DNA sequence: TGTGCCTGGAGTCAGGACTCAGATGAGCAGTTCTTC.

The chain is built from TRBV13 and TRBJ2-5, with 9 bases fitting TRBD1. There are 17 residues in the CDR3. Germline V gene data show CDR1 as PRHDT and CDR2 as FYEKMQ (reference sequence). V shed 10 bases and J 4 bases; nucleotides not matched to a gene: 19. This CDR3 is CATSPGQGGPAGETQYF. The CDR3 nucleotides are TGTGCCACCTCACCGGGACAGGGAGGGCCGGCGGGAGAGACCCAGTACTTC.

CDR3: CASSVTSGRIDEQYF. In nucleotides, the CDR3 is TGTGCCAGCAGCGTGACTAGCGGGAGAATTGACGAGCAGTACTTC. V gene TRBV9 combines with J gene TRBJ2-7; 12 bases are shared with TRBD2. V dropped 2 bases and J dropped 5; count of bases not matched to a gene: 5. CDR1 and CDR2 from the germline V gene are SGDLS and YYNGEE. This CDR3 spans 15 amino acids.

On this clone itself: Different DNA sequences within this sample yield the same CDR3. The CDR3 here is CASSPTGVGTEAFF. The CDR3 nucleotides read TGTGCCAGCTCACCTACAGGGGTTGGGACTGAAGCTTTCTTT. This sequence joins TRBV18 and TRBJ1-1; 7 positions agree with TRBD1. The length of the CDR3 is 14 residues. Germline V lookup: CDR1 KGHSH, CDR2 LQKENI. Germline trimming cut 3 bases from V and 5 bases from J; bases unmatched to any gene: 6.

The chain combines TRBV7-2 with TRBJ1-1; 8 bases are shared with TRBD1. Germline assignment: CDR1 SGHTA and CDR2 FQGNSA. The CDR3 runs 14 residues. Trimming cost V 5 bases and J 8 bases; bases outside gene matches: 10. CDR3 residues: CASSQRQGQGEAFF. The CDR3 DNA reads as TGTGCCAGCAGCCAGCGACAGGGGCAAGGGGAAGCTTTCTTT.

The rearrangement uses TRBV30 and TRBJ1-4; D possibly corresponds to TRBD1 (5 bases). This CDR3 spans 15 amino acids. The germline V gene has CDR1 GTSNPN and CDR2 SVGIG (reference sequence). V shed 1 base and J shed 0 bases, with 9 bases lying between them. CDR3 DNA sequence: TGTGCCTGGAGTGGAGGGACTGCAACTAATGAAAAACTGTTTTTT. Protein product: CAWSGGTATNEKLFF.

This chain uses TRBV7-2 with TRBJ2-3; D is possibly TRBD1 (6 bases). This CDR3 comprises 14 residues. Per the germline V gene, CDR1 is SGHTA and CDR2 is FQGNSA. The ends were cut back, 7 bases at V and 1 base at J, with 12 bases in the middle. CDR3 amino acids: CASISGAGTDTQYF. The DNA for the CDR3 is TGTGCCAGCATTTCAGGGGCTGGCACAGATACGCAGTATTTT.

V gene TRBV20-1 combines with J gene TRBJ1-2; D possibly corresponds to TRBD1 (6 bases). Per germline, CDR1 DFQATT and CDR2 SNEGSKA (reference sequence). V gave up 6 bases and J gave up 8 bases, with 13 bases separating them. The CDR3 contains 11 residues. DNA of the CDR3: TGCAGTGCGGCCCACAGGGTAGGCTACACCTTC. The encoded protein is CSAAHRVGYTF.

The chain recombines TRBV5-4 with TRBJ2-5; 9 bases are a match to TRBD1. V shed 4 bases, J shed 5 bases, and the junction held 12 bases outside the gene matches. This CDR3 contains 16 residues. CDR1 SGHNT and CDR2 YYREEE come from the germline V gene (reference sequence). CDR3: CASSDYTGGGGETQYF. Written as DNA, the CDR3 is TGTGCCAGCAGCGATTACACAGGGGGCGGTGGGGAGACCCAGTACTTC.